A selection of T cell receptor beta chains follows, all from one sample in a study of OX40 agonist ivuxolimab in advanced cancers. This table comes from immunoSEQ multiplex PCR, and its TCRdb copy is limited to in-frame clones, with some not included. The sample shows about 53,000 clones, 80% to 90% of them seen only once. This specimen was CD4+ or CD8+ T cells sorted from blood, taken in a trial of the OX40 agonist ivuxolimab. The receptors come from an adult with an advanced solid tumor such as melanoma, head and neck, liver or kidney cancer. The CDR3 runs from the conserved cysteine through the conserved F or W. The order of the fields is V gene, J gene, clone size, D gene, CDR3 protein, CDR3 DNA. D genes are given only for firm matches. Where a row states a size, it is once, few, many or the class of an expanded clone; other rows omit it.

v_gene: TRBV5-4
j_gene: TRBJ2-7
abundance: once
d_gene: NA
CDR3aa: CASSLGLDYEQYF
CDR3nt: TGTGCCAGCAGCTTGGGCCTAGACTACGAGCAGTACTTC

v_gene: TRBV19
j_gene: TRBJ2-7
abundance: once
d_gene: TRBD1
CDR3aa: CASSDLQQGRHEQYF
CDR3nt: TGTGCCAGTAGTGACTTACAACAGGGGCGGCACGAGCAGTACTTC

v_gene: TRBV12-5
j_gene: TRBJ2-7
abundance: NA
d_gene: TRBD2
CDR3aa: CASGRDRNPTLLAGEIDEQYF
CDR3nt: TGTGCTAGTGGTAGGGACCGAAACCCTACGTTACTAGCGGGAGAAATCGACGAGCAGTACTTC

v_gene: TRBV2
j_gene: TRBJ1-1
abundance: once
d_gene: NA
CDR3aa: CASSATGGTVTEAFF
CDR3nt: TGTGCCAGCAGCGCGACAGGAGGAACGGTTACTGAAGCTTTCTTT

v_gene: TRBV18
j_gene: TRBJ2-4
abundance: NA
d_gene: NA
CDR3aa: CASSGDGGNIQYF
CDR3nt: TGTGCCAGCTCAGGGGACGGCGGAAACATTCAGTACTTC

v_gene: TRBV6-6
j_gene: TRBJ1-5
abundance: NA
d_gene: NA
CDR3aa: CASQDRWNQPQHF
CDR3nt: TGTGCCAGCCAAGACCGTTGGAATCAGCCCCAGCATTTT

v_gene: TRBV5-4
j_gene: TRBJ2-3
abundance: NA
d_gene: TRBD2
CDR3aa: CASSWTRGPDTQYF
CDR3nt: TGTGCCAGCAGCTGGACTAGAGGCCCAGATACGCAGTATTTT

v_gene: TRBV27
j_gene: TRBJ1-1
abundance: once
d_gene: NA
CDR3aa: CASSPLRDKAEAFF
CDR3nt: TGTGCCAGCAGCCCGCTCCGGGACAAGGCTGAAGCTTTCTTT

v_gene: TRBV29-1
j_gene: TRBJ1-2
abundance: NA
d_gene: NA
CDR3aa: CSVDRGDYGYTF
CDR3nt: TGCAGCGTTGATAGGGGGGACTATGGCTACACCTTC

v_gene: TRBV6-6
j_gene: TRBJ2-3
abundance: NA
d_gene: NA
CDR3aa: CASSYGDTQYF
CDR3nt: TGTGCCAGCAGTTACGGGGATACGCAGTATTTT

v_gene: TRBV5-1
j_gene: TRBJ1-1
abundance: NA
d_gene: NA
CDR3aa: CASSPSSGRVNTEAFF
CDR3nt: TGCGCCAGCAGCCCATCATCGGGCAGGGTGAACACTGAAGCTTTCTTT

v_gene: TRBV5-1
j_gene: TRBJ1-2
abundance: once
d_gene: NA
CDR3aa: CASSLDRTAYGYTF
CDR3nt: TGCGCCAGCAGCTTGGATAGGACAGCCTATGGCTACACCTTC

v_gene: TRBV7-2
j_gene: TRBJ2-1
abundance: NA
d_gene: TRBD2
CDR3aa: CASRLAGDSYNEQFF
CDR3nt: TGTGCCAGCAGGTTAGCGGGAGACTCCTACAATGAGCAGTTCTTC

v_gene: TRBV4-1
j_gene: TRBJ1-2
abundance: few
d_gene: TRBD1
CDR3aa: CASSQVGDRGYGYTF
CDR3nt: TGCGCCAGCAGCCAAGTAGGGGACAGGGGCTATGGCTACACCTTC

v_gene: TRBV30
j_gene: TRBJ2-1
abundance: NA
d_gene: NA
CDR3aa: CAWSLRSSYNEQFF
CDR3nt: TGTGCCTGGAGCCTTAGGAGTTCCTACAATGAGCAGTTCTTC

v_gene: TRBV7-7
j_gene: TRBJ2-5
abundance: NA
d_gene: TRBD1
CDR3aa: CASSSRQGYQETQYF
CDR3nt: TGTGCTAGCAGCTCGCGACAGGGCTACCAAGAGACCCAGTACTTC